Below, 8 T cell receptor beta chains from the same sample are listed, as sequenced in a study of tumor and adjacent non-tumor tissue in lung cancer. TCRbeta libraries were built with three rounds of nested PCR, modified from ARM-PCR. MiXCR, applied by TCRdb to the multiplex PCR reads, yields one record per CDR3 protein. The sample holds over 35,000 distinct CDR3 sequences; less than 65% are singletons and the top ten take 45%. The template was RNA from unsorted bulk tissue. More than 3 cm separated this lung sample from the edge of the tumor. The sample taken for sequencing was distant non-tumor lung tissue. Receptors were obtained from a man between 50 and 59 years old with non-small cell lung cancer.

As to this clonotype: At one end, the junction sequence differs from germline, possibly due to a read error. This rearrangement joins TRBV6-6 to TRBJ2-3; TRBD2 agrees at 7 bases. Germline V gene data show CDR1 as MNHNY and CDR2 as SVGAGI (reference sequence). CDR3 length: 13 residues. CDR3 amino acids: CAIRDYVTDMQYF. CDR3 bases: TGTGCCATTAGGGACTATGTCACAGATATGCAGTATTTT.

A word on this clonotype: An end of the junction does not agree with germline; a read error may underlie this. The V gene is TRBV28, the J gene TRBJ2-1; no definite D call. The CDR3 covers 15 residues. Germline-derived CDR1 and CDR2 are MDHEN and SYDVKM. CDR3 DNA: TGTGCCAGCAGTTTTAGTCCGTACCCTGGCAATGAGCAGTTCTTT. Its translation: CASSFSPYPGNEQFF.

Comments on this clonotype: An end of the junction does not agree with germline; a read error may underlie this. The rearrangement uses TRBV6-6 and TRBJ1-2, with unresolved D. CDR1 and CDR2 from the germline V gene are MNHNY and SVGAGI (reference sequence). The CDR3 has 13 residues. CDR3 sequence: CASSYSGDYGYAF. The CDR3 DNA follows: TGTGCCAGCAGTTACTCTGGAGATTATGGCTACGCCTTC.

In regard to this clonotype: A much larger clone lies one base from this, so it may be a read error. The chain links TRBV6-6 to TRBJ2-3; 7 bases are shared with TRBD1. This CDR3 is built from 16 residues. J lost 3 bases, V lost 4 bases, and 10 bases had no gene match. Germline loops: CDR1 MNHNY, CDR2 SVGAGI (reference sequence). The CDR3 DNA reads as TGTGCCAGCAGTTCAGGACAGGTGATAGGTACAGATACGCAGTATTTT. Its protein is CASSSGQVIGTDTQYF.

Note on this clonotype: Just one base apart from a much larger clone, this may be a read error. It is likely a read error, because the conserved phenylalanine at the end of the CDR3 is missing. Because the CDR3's place on the DNA is in doubt, the DNA is left out and the CDR3 is given as listed by TCRdb. CDR3 amino acids: CASSSSVTDYGYTL. This chain connects TRBV21-1 to TRBJ1-2. TRBV21-1 counts as a pseudogene. From its first to its last residue, the CDR3 has 14 amino acids.

Comments on this clonotype: A much larger clone differs from this one at a single base, so this may be a read error. The chain recombines TRBV10-3 with TRBJ1-2, with 7 bases matching TRBD1. The CDR3 spans 14 residues. V lost 6 bases, J lost 6 bases, and 10 bases stayed unmatched. CDR1 ENHRY and CDR2 SYGVKD come from the germline V gene. This chain's CDR3 is CAIRGTGVSDGYTF. As DNA, the CDR3 is TGTGCCATCAGGGGCACAGGGGTTAGCGATGGCTACACCTTC.

Points on this clonotype: A read error may explain this, as a much larger clone is one base away. The V gene is TRBV7-8, the J gene TRBJ2-3; D may be TRBD1 or TRBD2 (5 bases each). There are 15 residues in the CDR3. Germline CDR1 and CDR2: SGHVS and FQNEAQ. For the CDR3, the DNA is TGTGTCAGCAGCGCACGGGACGGAAGAGCAGATACGCAGTATTTT. It specifies CVSSARDGRADTQYF.

In regard to this clonotype: One junction end disagrees with the germline gene, perhaps due to a read error. V is TRBV11-3 and J is TRBJ2-1; D may correspond to TRBD1 or TRBD2 (5 bases each). Germline CDR1 is SGHNT and CDR2 is YENEEA. The CDR3 extends over 16 amino acids. CDR3 nucleotide sequence: TGTGCCAGCAGCTACGCTAACGGGGCACAGTACAATGAGCAGTCCTTC. It encodes CASSYANGAQYNEQSF.